Sequencing of this T cell receptor (beta chain) was carried out in a study of CD8 T cells in Susac syndrome. Study outcomes and limitations: As acknowledged by the study, its TCR sequencing and HLA analysis included a relatively small number of individuals.

After extraction with the RNeasy kit, about 0.5 to 1 ug of the RNA was reverse transcribed using random hexamers. The immunoSEQ assay covered 54 Vbeta and 13 Jbeta segments for CDR3. TCRdb re-analysed the immunoSEQ multiplex PCR reads in MiXCR, keeping a single row per CDR3 protein. The sample lists 200,000 to 250,000 distinct CDR3 sequences, 95% occurring once. With respect to this clonotype: Antigen specificity is unknown.

TCR beta sequences were obtained from blood CD8+ and CD4+ T cells. Purification of the CD8+ and CD4+ T cells relied on negative isolation, and TEMRA cells underwent FACS enrichment. The TCR originated in a human donor with multiple sclerosis. Sequencing was done on a sample of CD4+ T cells from PBMCs.

The CDR3 nucleotides are TGTGCCAGCAGCGTAGCTGTCCAAGGCGGGAATGAGCAGTTCTTC. It translates to CASSVAVQGGNEQFF. V is TRBV9 and J is TRBJ2-1; a weak D match, TRBD2 (5 bases). Germline V gene sequence: CDR1 SGDLS, CDR2 YYNGEE. Trimming shortened V by 0 bases and J by 7 bases, and 14 bases separated the two germline ends. The CDR3 sequence is 15 residues long.